The T cell receptor (beta chain) under discussion was sequenced for a study of T cell responses to AZD1222 COVID-19 vaccine. Looking at the study overall: Analyses pooled second doses at about 4 or about 12 weeks.

The method was immunoSEQ multiplex PCR; TCRdb's version includes in-frame clones alone and lacks a portion of them. The table lists about 120,000 clones, roughly 92% of them singletons. Points on this clone: The target antigen is unknown.

Regarding the study as a whole: Across spike, vaccine-associated CD4 TCRs were found, dominant at 160-218 and 743-854. Spike-specific TCR breadth and depth went up after people got two AZD1222 doses. Clonal diversity may have been underestimated in mostly white British donors.

V shed 5 bases and J shed 1 base, with 14 bases lying between them. Germline CDR1 SGHTA, CDR2 FQGNSA. This CDR3 has 15 residues. The specimen was peripheral blood, collected on day 0 of AZD1222 vaccination. The receptor comes from an adult in good health. This sequence joins TRBV7-2 and TRBJ2-5, with unresolved D. CDR3 residues: CASSPNRGPQETQYF. CDR3 bases: TGTGCCAGCAGCCCTAATCGTGGGCCCCAAGAGACCCAGTACTTC.